The source of this T cell receptor (beta chain) is a study of T cells after yellow fever vaccination. Worth noting for this clonotype: What it binds is unknown.

MiXCR, run by TCRdb on the 5' RACE reads, gives a single entry per CDR3 protein. In the table there are 350,000 to 550,000 distinct CDR3 sequences, roughly a sixth of which are singletons. CDR1 is SGHRS, CDR2 YFSETQ, per germline. The J segment lost 5 bases and the V segment lost 0 bases, leaving 5 bases of the junction unmatched. The CDR3 length is 15 residues. Study findings and constraints: A weaker secondary response peaked on day 5, the primary on day 15. At 95% to 98% for CD4 and approximately 89% for CD8, most primary-vaccination clones showed up again after the booster. CD4 and CD8 compartments shared a small share of clonotypes.

Sequencing was performed on PBMCs, taken before the yellow fever booster vaccination. J is TRBJ2-7 and V is TRBV5-1; 10 bases are shared with TRBD2. The receptor was isolated from a man between 18 and 35 years old who received the YFV17D yellow fever vaccine. The CDR3 is CASSLGAGGLDEQYF. Here the CDR3 DNA reads TGCGCCAGCAGCTTGGGAGCGGGGGGGCTCGACGAGCAGTACTTC.